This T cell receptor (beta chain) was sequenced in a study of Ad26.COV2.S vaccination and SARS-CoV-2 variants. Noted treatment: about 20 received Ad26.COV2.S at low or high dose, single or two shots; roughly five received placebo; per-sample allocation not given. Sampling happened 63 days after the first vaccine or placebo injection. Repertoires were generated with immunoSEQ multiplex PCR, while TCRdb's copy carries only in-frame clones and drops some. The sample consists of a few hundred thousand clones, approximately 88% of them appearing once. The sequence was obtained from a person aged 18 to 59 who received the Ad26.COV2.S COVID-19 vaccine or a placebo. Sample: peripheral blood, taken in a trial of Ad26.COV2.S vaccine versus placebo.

CDR3 in amino acids: CASSQDPYF. CDR3 sequence (DNA): TGCGCCAGCAGCCAAGACCCGTACTTC. This chain joins TRBV4-3 and TRBJ2-4; no clear D. The CDR3 is 9 amino acids. Trimming left V 0 bases short and J 15 bases short, with 3 bases between. The germline CDR1 and CDR2 sequences are LGHNA and YSLEER.